The clone carrying this T cell receptor (beta chain) was counted a few times. Its cognate antigen is unknown. In TCRdb, the 5' RACE reads were re-called with MiXCR into one record per CDR3 protein. Among approximately 500,000 distinct CDR3 sequences, roughly a quarter were seen once, and the ten largest hold 2.9%. These data are taken from a study of identical twins. General study findings and limits: Monozygotic twin pairs showed more out-of-frame TCR alpha sharing than models estimated.

This CDR3 has 13 residues. The trim removed 3 bases at V and 7 bases at J, leaving 5 bases unmatched. These sequences were also reported in another study, on T cells expressing NK-cell markers. This second report adds: The dominant NKG2C+ clonotypes represented about 1.0-7.5% of CD8+ T cells in about six donors. The same clonotypes also predominated in the CD3+CD56-NKG2C+ fraction of a handful of donors.

The TCR comes from a woman younger than 30 in good health. The V and J genes are TRBV12-3 or TRBV12-4 and TRBJ2-5; 7 positions agree with TRBD1. Sequenced sample: CD4+ T cells sorted from blood. CDR3 nucleotides: TGTGCCAGCAGTTTCGAGGGGGCGAGGACCCAGTACTTC. This encodes CASSFEGARTQYF.